What follows is one T cell receptor (beta chain) and its context. What it binds is unknown. TCRdb's copy holds only in-frame clones and misses some; the assay was immunoSEQ multiplex PCR. The sample has about 9,000 clones; approximately 59% are singletons. The sample originates from a study of T cell repertoires in urothelial bladder cancer. Study-level background: A few lesions each were cT0, cTa, cT1, and cT2 or greater.

Germline V gene sequence: CDR1 SGHAT, CDR2 FQNNGV. J gave up 2 bases and V 3 bases, and 1 base lay outside the gene matches. The CDR3 sequence is 15 residues long. Study-level points and caveats: Benign specimens held more T cells than urothelial carcinoma specimens. In carcinoma specimens, a single clone made up to roughly 17% of infiltrating lymphocytes. Median infiltrating lymphocyte percentage was around 2% in carcinoma specimens.

This TCR was recovered from a human donor with urothelial carcinoma. Material: tumor-infiltrating cells from bladder cancer. The chain is built from TRBV11-2 and TRBJ2-6, with 7 bases matching TRBD2. The CDR3 coding sequence is TGTGCCAGCAGCTTCGGACTAGCTGGGGCCAACGTCCTGACTTTC. Amino acids: CASSFGLAGANVLTF.